Presented here are 5 T cell receptor beta chains from one specimen sequenced in a study of blood T cells in healthy people across ages. A J-beta primer mix and a sample-barcoded 5' primer were used in a second PCR of about 7 to 12 cycles. TCRdb re-called the 5' RACE reads with MiXCR, one entry per CDR3 protein. The sample consists of approximately 1.5 million distinct CDR3 sequences, about 35% of them appearing once. Sample: blood. All receptors derive from a woman in her 30s in good health.

This clonotype was seen only a few times. CDR3 sequence: CASSPTGTPYGYTF. The CDR3 coding sequence is TGTGCCAGCAGCCCGACCGGGACACCTTATGGCTACACCTTC. V and J are TRBV7-3 and TRBJ1-2; perhaps TRBD1 as D (6 bases). Germline assignment: CDR1 SGHTA and CDR2 FQGTGA. V shed 5 bases and J shed 5 bases, with 15 bases lying between them. The CDR3 runs to 14 residues.

This clonotype was found a few times. This chain connects TRBV7-3 to TRBJ2-1; 10 bases match TRBD1. The germline CDR1 and CDR2 sequences are SGHTA and FQGTGA. The CDR3 is 12 residues long. Germline trimming cut 5 bases from V and 9 bases from J; bases unmatched to any gene: 1. The CDR3 bases are TGTGCCAGCAGCGACAGGGGGCTTGAGCAGTTCTTC. Translation: CASSDRGLEQFF. The full variable domain, completed using reference TRBV7-3 and TRBJ2-1, is GAGVSQTPSNKVTEKGKYVELRCDPISGHTALYWYRQSLGQGPEFLIYFQGTGAADDSGLPNDRFFAVRPEGSVSTLKIQRTERGDSAVYLCASSDRGLEQFFGPGTRLTVL.

This clonotype occurred a few times. The rearrangement joins TRBV3-1 to TRBJ2-1; TRBD1 might be the D (7 bases). The V gene's germline CDR1 is LGHDT and CDR2 YNNKEL (reference sequence). The CDR3 is 15 residues long. The V and J ends lost 1 base and 5 bases respectively, with 12 bases between them. CDR3 nucleotide sequence: TGTGCCAGCAGCCAAGTCTCAGGGGGGAACAATGAGCAGTTCTTC. This sequence encodes CASSQVSGGNNEQFF.

Concerning this clonotype: A clone one base away is much larger, so this may be a read error. The V call is TRBV15, the J call TRBJ1-1; tentative D call: TRBD1 (5 bases). Germline loops: CDR1 LNHNV, CDR2 YYDKDF (reference sequence). The CDR3 is made up of 15 amino acids. The V end was cut by 1 base, the J end by 10 bases, with 19 bases between. The CDR3 region is CATSRAGGGEDGAFF. The CDR3 bases are TGTGCCACCAGCAGAGCTGGCGGGGGAGAGGATGGAGCTTTCTTT.

This clonotype was counted a few times. The rearrangement uses TRBV6-5 and TRBJ1-1; D is unresolved. From germline, CDR1 is MNHEY and CDR2 SVGAGI. The CDR3 sequence is 11 residues long. The V gene lost 0 bases and the J gene lost 11 bases, with 7 bases spanning the gap. The CDR3, as DNA: TGTGCCAGCAGTTACTCAGGGCATGCTTTCTTT. It specifies CASSYSGHAFF.